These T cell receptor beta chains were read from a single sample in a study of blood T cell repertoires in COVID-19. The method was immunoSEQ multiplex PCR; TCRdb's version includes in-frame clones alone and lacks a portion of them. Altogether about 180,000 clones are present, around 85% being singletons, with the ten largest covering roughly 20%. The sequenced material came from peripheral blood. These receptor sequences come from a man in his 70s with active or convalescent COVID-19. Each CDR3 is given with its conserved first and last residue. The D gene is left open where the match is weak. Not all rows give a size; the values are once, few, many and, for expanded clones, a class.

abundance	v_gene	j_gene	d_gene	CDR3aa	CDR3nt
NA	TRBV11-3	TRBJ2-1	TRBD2	CASSFGGSYNEQFF	TGTGCCAGCAGCTTCGGGGGGTCCTACAATGAGCAGTTCTTC
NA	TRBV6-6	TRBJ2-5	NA	CASSSKETQYF	TGTGCCAGCAGTTCCAAAGAGACCCAGTACTTC
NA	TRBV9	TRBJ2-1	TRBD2	CASSVETSWTNEQFF	TGTGCCAGCAGCGTAGAGACTAGCTGGACCAATGAGCAGTTCTTC
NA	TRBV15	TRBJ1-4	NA	CATRGGATNEKLFF	TGTGCCACCCGAGGAGGTGCAACTAATGAAAAACTGTTTTTT
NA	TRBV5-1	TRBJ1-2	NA	CASSFGDPAGFGYTF	TGCGCCAGCAGCTTCGGTGACCCCGCGGGTTTTGGCTACACCTTC
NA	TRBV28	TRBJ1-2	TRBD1	CASSPGTGRQRGYTF	TGTGCCAGCAGTCCTGGGACAGGGCGTCAACGGGGCTACACCTTC
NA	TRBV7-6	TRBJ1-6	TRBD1	CASSLGGQLYSPLHF	TGTGCCAGCAGCTTAGGGGGACAGCTGTATTCACCCCTCCACTTT
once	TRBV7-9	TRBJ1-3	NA	CASSLVQGSGNTIYF	TGTGCCAGCAGCTTGGTACAGGGATCTGGAAACACCATATATTTT
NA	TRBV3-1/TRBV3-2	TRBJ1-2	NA	CASSQDGHNYGYTF	TGTGCCAGCAGCCAAGACGGACACAACTATGGCTACACCTTC
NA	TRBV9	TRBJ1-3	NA	CASRGGGPGNTIYF	TGTGCCAGCAGAGGAGGAGGGCCTGGAAACACCATATATTTT
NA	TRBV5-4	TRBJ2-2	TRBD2	CASSRTSGSVRTGELFF	TGTGCCAGCAGCCGGACTAGCGGGAGTGTAAGGACCGGGGAGCTGTTTTTT
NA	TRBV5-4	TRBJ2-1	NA	CASSLRRGSYNEQFF	TGTGCCAGCAGCCTACGCAGGGGCTCCTACAATGAGCAGTTCTTC
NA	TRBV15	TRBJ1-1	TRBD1	CATSKDRGPYFEAFF	TGTGCCACCAGCAAGGACAGGGGGCCGTACTTTGAAGCTTTCTTT
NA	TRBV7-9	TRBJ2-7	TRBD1	CASSLDRGLNEQYF	TGTGCCAGCAGCTTAGACAGGGGGCTTAACGAGCAGTACTTC
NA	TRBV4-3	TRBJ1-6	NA	CASSQESPGNSPLHF	TGCGCCAGCAGCCAAGAAAGCCCCGGTAATTCACCCCTCCACTTT
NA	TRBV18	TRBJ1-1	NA	CASSLQGEGTEAFF	TGTGCCAGCTCACTACAGGGCGAAGGCACTGAAGCTTTCTTT
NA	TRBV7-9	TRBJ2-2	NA	CASSWHAANTGELFF	TGTGCCAGCAGCTGGCATGCCGCGAACACCGGGGAGCTGTTTTTT
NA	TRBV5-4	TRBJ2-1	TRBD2	CASSQGLAGLEQFF	TGTGCCAGCAGCCAGGGACTAGCGGGACTTGAGCAGTTCTTC
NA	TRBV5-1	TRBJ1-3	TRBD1	CASSLEGTGPLGGNTIYF	TGCGCCAGCAGCTTGGAGGGGACAGGCCCCCTCGGTGGAAACACCATATATTTT
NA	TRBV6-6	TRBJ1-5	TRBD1	CASNTRGQVGQPQHF	TGTGCCAGCAACACAAGGGGACAGGTTGGGCAGCCCCAGCATTTT
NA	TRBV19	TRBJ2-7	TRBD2	CASSTISGVSYEQYF	TGTGCCAGTAGTACGATTAGCGGGGTCTCCTACGAGCAGTACTTC
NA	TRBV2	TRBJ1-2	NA	CASSPGANYGYTF	TGTGCCAGCAGCCCAGGGGCTAACTATGGCTACACCTTC
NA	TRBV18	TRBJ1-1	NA	CASSPPGNRNTEAFF	TGTGCCAGCTCACCCCCGGGAAACCGTAACACTGAAGCTTTCTTT
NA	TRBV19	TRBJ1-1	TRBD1	CASSIGGQGYTEAFF	TGTGCCAGTAGTATCGGGGGACAGGGGTACACTGAAGCTTTCTTT
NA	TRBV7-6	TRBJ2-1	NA	CASSLAPPGIDNEQFF	TGTGCCAGCAGCTTAGCCCCGCCGGGAATCGACAATGAGCAGTTCTTC
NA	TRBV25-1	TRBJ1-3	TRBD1	CASSEHTGANSGNTIYF	TGTGCCAGCAGTGAACATACAGGGGCCAACTCTGGAAACACCATATATTTT